The present entry profiles one T cell receptor beta chain with its context. What this receptor recognizes is not known. The input lacks base qualities; no much larger clone sits a single base away. The library was made by the immunoSEQ multiplex PCR assay. TCRdb carries this immuneACCESS record with in-frame sequences only. Its versions omit some clonotypes, under half of them owing to an unresolved V gene in the studies checked, with the rest unexplained. This sample has approximately 660,000 clones in its table, and roughly 88% of those were observed once. The ten largest clones capture 0.0095% to 0.011% of the sample. The data are from a study of shared T cell receptors in the human thymus (TCRdb year 2021). Concerning the study at large: The study examined how self-reactive, shared T-cell receptor alpha chains are generated in the human thymus.

The germline V gene encodes CDR1 SGDLS and CDR2 YYNGEE. Relative to germline, V is 0 bases shorter and J is 3 bases shorter, with 13 bases between their ends. The CDR3 covers 16 residues, taking in both the cysteine and the phenylalanine. Only CDR3 DNA remains: 48 bases, in frame from the first base. Another study also made use of these data, one on human thymus T cells. The second paper further reports: Donors were immunologically healthy infants undergoing open corrective cardiac surgery for congenital heart defects in Finland. Thymus tissue was collected as surgical resects that were removed during corrective cardiac surgery. Usage of V and J gene segments appeared to be biased in both the thymic and the peripheral blood repertoires. The related research reported highly overlapping thymic TCR repertoires among unrelated individuals. The study described the TCR alpha and beta repertoires in under 10 infant thymus samples and a few matching peripheral blood samples. The infant donors were about 6 to 244 days old, and the cohort included roughly six males and a couple of females. Thymocytes were mechanically released from the tissue and were stored as pellets of roughly 9.5-30 million cells at -70 degrees C. Genomic DNA was extracted from frozen cell pellets with a QIAsymphony instrument. The immunoSEQ multiplex PCR assay was used to amplify the TCRB and TCRAD loci from a standardized quantity of quality-controlled genomic DNA. Amplicons spanned the V(D)J region at a length sufficient to cover the CDR3 and identify V and J genes. The commercial immunoSEQ service was used to sequence amplicons on an Illumina platform. Corrections for primer bias and sequencing errors followed previously described methods, while TCRAD and TCRB definitions were based on the IMGT database. Analysis of the repertoires was done with immunoSEQ Analyzer 3.0 and VDJTools and included basic statistics, V/J segment usage, diversity estimates, rarefaction and pairwise overlap. To estimate diversity, the Chao1, ChaoE, Efron-Thisted, Shannon and inverse Simpson indices were applied, and diversity was also estimated on datasets down-sampled to the smallest sample. For repertoire overlap, CDR3 nucleotide sequence, V gene and J gene had to match strictly, and clustering was done by Jaccard-based multidimensional scaling. On average, thymus samples yielded around 800,000 unique TCRB clonotypes, whereas blood samples yielded about 84,000.

The receptor was isolated from a boy under three years old with a congenital heart defect. Donor details come from another sample of the same person, matched by shared clones. The sample consisted of thymocytes. The chain is made from TRBV9 and TRBJ2-1, and TRBD2 may be the D gene, going by 5 matching bases. CDR3 sequence: CASSVEVACYYNEQFF. The DNA is TGTGCCAGCAGCGTAGAGGTAGCGTGCTACTACAATGAGCAGTTCTTC. Here the CDR3 is joined to the reference TRBV9 and TRBJ2-1 genes, and the full variable domain is: DSGVTQTPKHLITATGQRVTLRCSPRSGDLSVYWYQQSLDQGLQFLIQYYNGEERAKGNILERFSAQQFPDLHSELNLSSLELGDSALYFCASSVEVACYYNEQFFGPGTRLTVL.